This TCR beta chain originates from a study of cytomegalovirus exposure and HLA in healthy donors. The wider study: Samples from HLA-typed donors yielded approximately 80 million unique TCRs in an early data release.

Researchers ran the PCR with 60 Vbeta and 13 Jbeta primers. Method: immunoSEQ multiplex PCR; TCRdb's copy keeps in-frame clones and lacks some. The sample has fewer than 100,000 clones; roughly 79% are singletons. Sample: PBMCs. The TCR was taken from a man aged 35-49 years in good health and CMV-seronegative.

The CDR3 sequence is CSQGESRGDTEAFF. The DNA of the CDR3 is TGCAGCCAGGGAGAGAGCAGGGGGGACACTGAAGCTTTCTTT. The rearrangement uses TRBV29-1 and TRBJ1-1; 7 nucleotides match TRBD1. Germline CDR1 SQVTM, CDR2 ANQGSEA. The ends lost 8 bases at V and 3 bases at J; junction bases unmatched: 12. The CDR3 consists of 14 residues.